Listed here are 10 T cell receptor beta chains from one sample, sequenced in a study of cytomegalovirus exposure and HLA in healthy donors. PCR was performed using 60 Vbeta and 13 Jbeta primers. TCRdb's table, derived via immunoSEQ multiplex PCR, lists solely in-frame clones and lacks some. Here the sample spans about 62,000 clones, around 87% being singletons. The specimen was PBMCs. The source of these receptors is a man aged 18 to 35 in good health and CMV-seronegative.

The gene calls are TRBV20-1 and TRBJ1-4; a possible D gene is TRBD1 (5 bases). The CDR3 extends over 11 amino acids. Germline V gene sequence: CDR1 DFQATT, CDR2 SNEGSKA (reference sequence). The CDR3 DNA reads TGCATGGTGGGGGGAAATGAAAAACTGTTTTTT. This sequence encodes CMVGGNEKLFF.

This chain links TRBV18 with TRBJ1-1; D uncertain. Trimming removed 3 bases from V and 1 base from J, with 6 bases in between. This CDR3 region has 13 residues. CDR1 is KGHSH, CDR2 LQKENI, per germline. CDR3 DNA sequence: TGTGCCAGCTCACCGGCTCCGAACACTGAAGCTTTCTTT. It translates to CASSPAPNTEAFF. Together with reference TRBV18 and TRBJ1-1, the CDR3 gives the full variable domain: NAGVMQNPRHLVRRRGQEARLRCSPMKGHSHVYWYRQLPEEGLKFMVYLQKENIIDESGMPKERFSAEFPKEGPSILRIQQVVRGDSAAYFCASSPAPNTEAFFGQGTRLTVV.

The V and J genes are TRBV11-2 and TRBJ2-7; 8 nucleotides align to TRBD2. CDR3 length: 15 residues. Germline CDR1 and CDR2: SGHAT and FQNNGV. J gave up 3 bases and V 6 bases, and 10 bases lay outside the gene matches. This CDR3 is CASSMGWRGDYEQYF. CDR3 in DNA: TGTGCCAGCAGTATGGGGTGGCGGGGGGACTACGAGCAGTACTTC.

The genes are TRBV19 and TRBJ1-2; TRBD1 might be the D (6 bases). The V end was cut by 9 bases, the J end by 5 bases, with 16 bases between. The germline gives CDR1 LNHDA, CDR2 SQIVND (reference sequence). The CDR3 is 13 amino acids. CDR3 sequence: CASQRTVFYGYTF. Written as DNA, the CDR3 is TGTGCCAGCCAGCGGACAGTTTTTTATGGCTACACCTTC.

The chain joins TRBV6-5 to TRBJ2-1; tentative D call: TRBD1 (5 bases). The CDR3 contains 14 residues. Germline loops: CDR1 MNHEY, CDR2 SVGAGI. The V end lost 0 bases, the J end lost 4 bases, and 7 bases lay between the germline ends. CDR3 bases: TGTGCCAGCAGTTACTCCAGGGTGTACAATGAGCAGTTCTTC. Amino acids: CASSYSRVYNEQFF.

The CDR3 nucleotides read TGTGCCTGGAGTACAGGGATGAACACTGAAGCTTTCTTT. It is translated as CAWSTGMNTEAFF. The J gene is TRBJ1-1, the V gene TRBV30; possible D gene TRBD1, 6 bases. Germline V gene sequence: CDR1 GTSNPN, CDR2 SVGIG (reference sequence). CDR3 length: 13 residues. V gave up 2 bases and J gave up 0 bases, with 7 bases separating them. The full variable domain, its missing parts supplied by reference TRBV30 and TRBJ1-1, is SQTIHQWPATLVQPVGSPLSLECTVEGTSNPNLYWYRQAAGRGLQLLFYSVGIGQISSEVPQNLSASRPQDRQFILSSKKLLLSDSGFYLCAWSTGMNTEAFFGQGTRLTVV.

J is TRBJ2-1 and V is TRBV4-1, with 9 bases identical to TRBD2. The length of the CDR3 is 18 residues. Trimming removed 1 base from V and 0 bases from J; junction bases left unmatched: 7. CDR1 is MGHRA, CDR2 YSYEKL, per germline. Here the CDR3 reads CASSQGGSGGSSYNEQFF. The CDR3, as DNA: TGCGCCAGCAGCCAAGGGGGTAGCGGGGGAAGCTCCTACAATGAGCAGTTCTTC.

The chain couples TRBV4-1 to TRBJ1-1; TRBD1 matches 7 bases. V shed 4 bases and J 1 base; nucleotides not matched to a gene: 6. Germline V gives CDR1 MGHRA, CDR2 YSYEKL. The CDR3 is 15 amino acids. The CDR3 region is CASSPIRDRNTEAFF. The CDR3 DNA is TGCGCCAGCAGCCCGATCCGGGACAGGAACACTGAAGCTTTCTTT.

This rearrangement joins TRBV28 to TRBJ2-2, with D possibly TRBD2 on 7 matching bases. Per the germline V gene, CDR1 is MDHEN and CDR2 is SYDVKM. This CDR3 contains 15 residues. Between the trimmed V and J ends, which lost 5 bases and 4 bases, there was a span of 14 bases. The CDR3 protein is CASSLRGGATGELFF. CDR3 in DNA: TGTGCCAGCAGTCTCAGGGGAGGGGCCACCGGGGAGCTGTTTTTT. Variable domain in full (rest from reference TRBV28 and TRBJ2-2): DVKVTQSSRYLVKRTGEKVFLECVQDMDHENMFWYRQDPGLGLRLIYFSYDVKMKEKGDIPEGYSVSREKKERFSLILESASTNQTSMYLCASSLRGGATGELFFGEGSRLTVL.

The rearrangement joins TRBV4-1 to TRBJ2-2, with 9 bases matching TRBD2. The CDR3 is 18 residues long. Trimming took 1 base from V and 2 from J; bases not matched to a gene: 8. Per germline, CDR1 MGHRA and CDR2 YSYEKL. The CDR3 coding sequence is TGCGCCAGCAGCCAAGTTATAGCGGGGGCCACAAACACCGGGGAGCTGTTTTTT. Translation: CASSQVIAGATNTGELFF.